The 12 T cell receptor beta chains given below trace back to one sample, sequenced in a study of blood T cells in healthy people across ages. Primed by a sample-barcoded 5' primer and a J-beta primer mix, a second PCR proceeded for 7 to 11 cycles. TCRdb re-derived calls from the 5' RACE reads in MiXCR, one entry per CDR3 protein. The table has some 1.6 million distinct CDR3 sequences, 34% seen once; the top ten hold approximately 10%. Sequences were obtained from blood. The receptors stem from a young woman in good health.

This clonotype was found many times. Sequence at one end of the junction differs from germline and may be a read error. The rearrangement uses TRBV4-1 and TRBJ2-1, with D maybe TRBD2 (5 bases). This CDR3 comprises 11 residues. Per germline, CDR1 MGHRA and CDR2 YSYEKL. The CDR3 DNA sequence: TGTGCCAGCAGTCGGGGTGATGAGCAGTTCTTC. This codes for CASSRGDEQFF.

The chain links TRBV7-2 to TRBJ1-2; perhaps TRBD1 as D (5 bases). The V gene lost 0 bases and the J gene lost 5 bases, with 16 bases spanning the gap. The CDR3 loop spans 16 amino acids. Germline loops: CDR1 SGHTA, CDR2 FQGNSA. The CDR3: CASSLAPGLPGYGYTF. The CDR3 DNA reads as TGTGCCAGCAGCTTAGCCCCGGGACTTCCAGGGTATGGCTACACCTTC.

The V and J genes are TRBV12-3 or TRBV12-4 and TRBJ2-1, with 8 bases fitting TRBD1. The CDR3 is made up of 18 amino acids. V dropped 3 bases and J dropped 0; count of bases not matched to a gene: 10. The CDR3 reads CASSLDRALLSSYNEQFF. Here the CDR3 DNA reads TGTGCCAGCAGTTTGGACAGGGCGCTTCTAAGCTCCTACAATGAGCAGTTCTTC.

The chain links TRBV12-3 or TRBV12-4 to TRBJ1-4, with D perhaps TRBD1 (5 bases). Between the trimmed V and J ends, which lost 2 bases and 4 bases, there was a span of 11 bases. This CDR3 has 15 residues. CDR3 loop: CASSLSGDSNEKLFF. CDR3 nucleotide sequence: TGTGCCAGCAGTTTATCAGGTGACAGTAATGAAAAACTGTTTTTT.

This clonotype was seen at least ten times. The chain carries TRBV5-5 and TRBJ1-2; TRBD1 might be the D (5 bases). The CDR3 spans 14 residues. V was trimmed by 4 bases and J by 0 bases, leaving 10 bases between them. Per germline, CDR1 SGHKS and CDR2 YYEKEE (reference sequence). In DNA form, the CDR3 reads TGTGCCAGCAGCCCTGGGGGGACTAACTATGGCTACACCTTC. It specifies CASSPGGTNYGYTF.

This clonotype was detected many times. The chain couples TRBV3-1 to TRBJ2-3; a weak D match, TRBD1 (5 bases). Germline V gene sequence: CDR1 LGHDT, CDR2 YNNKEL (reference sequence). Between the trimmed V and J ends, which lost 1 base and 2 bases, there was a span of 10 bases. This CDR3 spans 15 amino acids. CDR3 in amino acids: CASSQGTGSTDTQYF. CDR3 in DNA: TGTGCCAGCAGCCAAGGAACAGGTTCCACAGATACGCAGTATTTT.

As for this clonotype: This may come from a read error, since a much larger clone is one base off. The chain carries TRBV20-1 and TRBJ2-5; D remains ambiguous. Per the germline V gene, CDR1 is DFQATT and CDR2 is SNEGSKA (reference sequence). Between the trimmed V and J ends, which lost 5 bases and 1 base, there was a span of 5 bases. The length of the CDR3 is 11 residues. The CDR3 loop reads CSAWTQETQYF. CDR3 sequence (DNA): TGCAGTGCTTGGACCCAAGAGACCCAGTACTTC.

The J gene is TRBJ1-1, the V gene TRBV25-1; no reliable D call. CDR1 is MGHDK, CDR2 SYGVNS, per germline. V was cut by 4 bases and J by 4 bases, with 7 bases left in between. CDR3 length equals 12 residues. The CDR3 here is CASSGKITEAFF. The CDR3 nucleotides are TGTGCCAGCAGTGGGAAAATCACTGAAGCTTTCTTT.

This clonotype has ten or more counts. The CDR3 reads CASRSSGGYEQYF. The CDR3 region has the DNA TGCGCCAGCAGAAGCTCCGGGGGCTACGAGCAGTACTTC. The chain couples TRBV5-1 to TRBJ2-7; D possibly corresponds to TRBD2 (6 bases). The CDR3 contains 13 residues. Trimming took off 5 bases at V and 3 bases at J, with 12 bases between the two ends. Germline V lookup: CDR1 SGHRS, CDR2 YFSETQ.

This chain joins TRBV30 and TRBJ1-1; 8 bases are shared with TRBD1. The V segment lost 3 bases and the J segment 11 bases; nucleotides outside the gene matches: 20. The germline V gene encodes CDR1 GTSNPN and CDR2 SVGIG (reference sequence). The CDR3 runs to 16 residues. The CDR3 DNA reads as TGTGCCTGGAGAGACGTCGGAGACAGGGGCACGCGTGATGCTTTCTTT. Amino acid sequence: CAWRDVGDRGTRDAFF. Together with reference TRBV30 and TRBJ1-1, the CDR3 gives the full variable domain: SQTIHQWPATLVQPVGSPLSLECTVEGTSNPNLYWYRQAAGRGLQLLFYSVGIGQISSEVPQNLSASRPQDRQFILSSKKLLLSDSGFYLCAWRDVGDRGTRDAFFGQGTRLTVV.

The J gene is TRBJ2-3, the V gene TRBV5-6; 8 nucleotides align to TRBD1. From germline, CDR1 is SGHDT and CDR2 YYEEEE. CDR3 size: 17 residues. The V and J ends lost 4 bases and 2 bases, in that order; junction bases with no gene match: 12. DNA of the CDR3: TGTGCCAGCAGCCCGGGTCCGGGACAGGAGATCACAGATACGCAGTATTTT. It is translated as CASSPGPGQEITDTQYF.

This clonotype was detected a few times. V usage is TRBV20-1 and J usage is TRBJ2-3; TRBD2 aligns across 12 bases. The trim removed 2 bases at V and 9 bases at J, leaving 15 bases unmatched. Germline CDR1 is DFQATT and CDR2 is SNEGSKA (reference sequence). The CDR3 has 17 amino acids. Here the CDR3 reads CSARLGASGGGGGTQYF. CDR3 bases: TGCAGTGCTAGACTCGGTGCTAGCGGGGGGGGAGGCGGCACGCAGTATTTT.